This TCR beta chain was identified in a study of T-cell memory formation after mild COVID-19. Overall study results and limits: The study detected some responding clones in pre-infection memory, suggesting cross-reactive memory joined.

Per the germline V gene, CDR1 is LGHNA and CDR2 is YSLEER. The CDR3 consists of 16 residues. The V end lost 3 bases, the J end lost 9 bases, and 21 bases lay between the germline ends. This clonotype was observed a handful of times. The antigen remains unidentified. Researchers used 5'RACE with constant-segment primers to make TCR alpha and TCR beta cDNA libraries that carry sample barcodes and UMIs. TCRdb processed the 5' RACE reads anew with MiXCR; each CDR3 protein has one entry. Of more than 150,000 distinct CDR3 sequences in the sample, approximately 18% were seen once. The sample comprised PBMCs or a T cell subset sorted from them (not recorded which). The rearrangement links TRBV4-3 to TRBJ2-4; tentatively, D is TRBD1 or TRBD2 (6 bases each). This receptor was identified in a man aged 18 to 29 who had mild COVID-19 (a few samples of this study predate the infection). Cell type and time point are not known. The CDR3 protein is CASSHVWPTGRSIQYF. Written as DNA, the CDR3 is TGCGCCAGCAGCCACGTCTGGCCCACAGGGAGGAGCATTCAGTACTTC.